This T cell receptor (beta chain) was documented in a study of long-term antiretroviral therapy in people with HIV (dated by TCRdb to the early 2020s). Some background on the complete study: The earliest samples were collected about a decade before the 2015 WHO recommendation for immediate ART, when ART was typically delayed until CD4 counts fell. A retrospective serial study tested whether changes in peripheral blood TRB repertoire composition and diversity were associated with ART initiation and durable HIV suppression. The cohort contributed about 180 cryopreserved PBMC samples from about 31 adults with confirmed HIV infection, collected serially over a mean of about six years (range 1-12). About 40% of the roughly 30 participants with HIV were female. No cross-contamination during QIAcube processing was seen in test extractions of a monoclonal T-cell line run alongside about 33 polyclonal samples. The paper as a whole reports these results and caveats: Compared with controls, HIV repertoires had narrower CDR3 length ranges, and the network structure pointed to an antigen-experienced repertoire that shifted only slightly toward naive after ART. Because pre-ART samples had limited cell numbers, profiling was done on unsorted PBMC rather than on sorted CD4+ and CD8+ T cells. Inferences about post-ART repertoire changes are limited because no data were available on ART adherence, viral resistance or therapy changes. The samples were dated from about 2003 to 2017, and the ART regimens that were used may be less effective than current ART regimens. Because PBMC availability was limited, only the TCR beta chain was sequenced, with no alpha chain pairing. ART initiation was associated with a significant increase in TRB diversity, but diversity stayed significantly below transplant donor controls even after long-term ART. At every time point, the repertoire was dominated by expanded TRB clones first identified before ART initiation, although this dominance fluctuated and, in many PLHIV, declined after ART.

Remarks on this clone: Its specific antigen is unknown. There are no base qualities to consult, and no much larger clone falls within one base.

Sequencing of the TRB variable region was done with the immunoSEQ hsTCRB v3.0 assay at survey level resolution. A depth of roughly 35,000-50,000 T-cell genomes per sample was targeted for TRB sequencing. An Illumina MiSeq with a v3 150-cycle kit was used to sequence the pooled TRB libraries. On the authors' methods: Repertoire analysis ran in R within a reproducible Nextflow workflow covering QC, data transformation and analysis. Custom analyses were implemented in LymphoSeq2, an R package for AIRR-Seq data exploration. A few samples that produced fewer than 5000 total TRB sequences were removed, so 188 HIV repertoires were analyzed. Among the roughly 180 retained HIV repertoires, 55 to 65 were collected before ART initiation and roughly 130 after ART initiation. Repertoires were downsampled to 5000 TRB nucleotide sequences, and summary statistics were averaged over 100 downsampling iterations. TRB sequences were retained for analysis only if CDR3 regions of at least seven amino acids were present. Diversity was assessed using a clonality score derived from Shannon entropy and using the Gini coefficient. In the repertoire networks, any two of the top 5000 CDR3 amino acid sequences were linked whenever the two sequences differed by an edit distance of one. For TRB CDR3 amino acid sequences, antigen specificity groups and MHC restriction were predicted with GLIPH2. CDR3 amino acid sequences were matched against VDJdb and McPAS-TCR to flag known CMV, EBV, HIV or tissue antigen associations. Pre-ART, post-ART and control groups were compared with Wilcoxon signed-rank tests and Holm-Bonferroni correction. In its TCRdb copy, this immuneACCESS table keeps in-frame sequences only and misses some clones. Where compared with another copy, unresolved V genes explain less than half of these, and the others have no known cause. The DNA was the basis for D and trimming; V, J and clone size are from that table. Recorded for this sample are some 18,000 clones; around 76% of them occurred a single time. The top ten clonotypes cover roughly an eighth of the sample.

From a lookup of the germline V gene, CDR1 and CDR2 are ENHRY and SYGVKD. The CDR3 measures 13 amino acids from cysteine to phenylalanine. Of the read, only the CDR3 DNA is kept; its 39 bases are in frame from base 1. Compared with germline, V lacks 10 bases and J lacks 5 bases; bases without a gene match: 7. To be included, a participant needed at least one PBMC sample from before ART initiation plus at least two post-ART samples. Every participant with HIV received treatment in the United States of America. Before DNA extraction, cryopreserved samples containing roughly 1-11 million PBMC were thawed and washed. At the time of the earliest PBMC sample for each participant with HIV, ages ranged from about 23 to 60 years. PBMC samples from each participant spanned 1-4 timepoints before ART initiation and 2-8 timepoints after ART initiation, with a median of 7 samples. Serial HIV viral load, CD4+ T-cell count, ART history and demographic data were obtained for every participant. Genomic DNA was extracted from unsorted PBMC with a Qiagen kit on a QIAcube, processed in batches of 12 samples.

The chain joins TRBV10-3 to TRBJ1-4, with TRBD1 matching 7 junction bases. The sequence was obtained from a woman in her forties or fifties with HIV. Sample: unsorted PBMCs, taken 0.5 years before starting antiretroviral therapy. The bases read TGTGCCACGACCGGACAGGCGAATGAAAAACTGTTTTTT. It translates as CATTGQANEKLFF.